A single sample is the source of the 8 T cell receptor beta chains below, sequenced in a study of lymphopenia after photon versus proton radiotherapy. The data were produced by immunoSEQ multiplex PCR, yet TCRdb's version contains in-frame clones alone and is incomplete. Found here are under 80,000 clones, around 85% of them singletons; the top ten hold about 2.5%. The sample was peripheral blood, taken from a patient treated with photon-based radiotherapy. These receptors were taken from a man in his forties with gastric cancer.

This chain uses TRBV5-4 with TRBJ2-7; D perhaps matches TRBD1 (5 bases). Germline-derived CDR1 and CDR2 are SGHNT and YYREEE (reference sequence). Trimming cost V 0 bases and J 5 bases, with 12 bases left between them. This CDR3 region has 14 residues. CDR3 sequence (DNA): TGTGCCAGCAGCTTGGAAGGGGTCTTCCACGAGCAGTACTTC. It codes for CASSLEGVFHEQYF.

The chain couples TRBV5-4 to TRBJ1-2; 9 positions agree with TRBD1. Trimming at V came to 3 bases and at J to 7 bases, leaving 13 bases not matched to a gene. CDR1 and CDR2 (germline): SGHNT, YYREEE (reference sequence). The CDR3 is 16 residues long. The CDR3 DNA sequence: TGTGCCAGCAGCTCCCCCCCGGGACAGGGCGAGGGTGGCTACACCTTC. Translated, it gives CASSSPPGQGEGGYTF.

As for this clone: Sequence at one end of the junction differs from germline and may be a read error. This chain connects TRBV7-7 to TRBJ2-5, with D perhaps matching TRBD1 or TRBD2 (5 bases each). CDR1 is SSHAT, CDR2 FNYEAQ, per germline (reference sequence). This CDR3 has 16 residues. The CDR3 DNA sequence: TGTGCTAGCAGCTTAGCCGGGGCCTGGGGTAAAGAGACCCAGTACTTC. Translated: CASSLAGAWGKETQYF.

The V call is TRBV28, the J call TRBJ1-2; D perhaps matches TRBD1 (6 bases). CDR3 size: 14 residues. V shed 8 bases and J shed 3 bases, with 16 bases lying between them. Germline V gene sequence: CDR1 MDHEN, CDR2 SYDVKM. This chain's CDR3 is CASVPRGGYYGYTF. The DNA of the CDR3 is TGTGCCAGCGTACCAAGAGGGGGGTACTATGGCTACACCTTC.

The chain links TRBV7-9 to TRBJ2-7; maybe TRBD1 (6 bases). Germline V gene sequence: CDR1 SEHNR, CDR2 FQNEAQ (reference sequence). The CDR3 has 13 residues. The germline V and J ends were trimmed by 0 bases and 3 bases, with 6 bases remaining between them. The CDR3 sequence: CASSLAGGYEQYF. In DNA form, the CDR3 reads TGTGCCAGCAGCTTAGCAGGGGGCTACGAGCAGTACTTC.

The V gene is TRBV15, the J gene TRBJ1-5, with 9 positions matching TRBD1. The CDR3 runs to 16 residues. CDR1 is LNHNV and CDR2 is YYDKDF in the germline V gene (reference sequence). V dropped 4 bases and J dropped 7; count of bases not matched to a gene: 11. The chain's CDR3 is CATSTRDRESLQPQHF. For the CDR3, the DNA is TGTGCCACCAGCACGAGGGACAGGGAATCGTTGCAGCCCCAGCATTTT.

The CDR3 reads CASSLGAAVSTDTQYF. The DNA for the CDR3 is TGTGCCAGCAGCTTAGGTGCGGCAGTAAGCACAGATACGCAGTATTTT. V usage is TRBV11-3 and J usage is TRBJ2-3; no firm D call. The CDR3 length is 16 residues. The germline V and J ends were trimmed by 1 base and 0 bases, with 11 bases remaining between them. Germline CDR1 reads SGHNT; CDR2 reads YENEEA.

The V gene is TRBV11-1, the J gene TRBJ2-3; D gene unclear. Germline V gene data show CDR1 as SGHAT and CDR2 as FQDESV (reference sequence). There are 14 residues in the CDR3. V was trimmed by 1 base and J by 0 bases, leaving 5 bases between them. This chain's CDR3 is CASSLGRSTDTQYF. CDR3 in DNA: TGTGCCAGCAGCTTAGGCAGGAGCACAGATACGCAGTATTTT.